This T cell receptor (beta chain) emerged from a study of cytomegalovirus exposure and HLA in healthy donors. Whole-study findings and limits: Reports indicated that the classifier achieved high specificity and sensitivity in diagnosing cytomegalovirus status.

The PCR had 60 Vbeta and 13 Jbeta primers. Sequenced by immunoSEQ multiplex PCR; TCRdb stores in-frame clones only, minus some. The table records 250,000 to 350,000 clones, about four fifths of them present only once. Germline CDR1 and CDR2: SGHTA and FQGNSA. The CDR3 length is 12 residues. With regard to this clone: Its antigen is currently unknown.

The TCR sequence derives from a girl aged 2 to 9 in good health and CMV-seronegative. The chain couples TRBV7-2 to TRBJ2-5; D perhaps matches TRBD1 (6 bases). The DNA end favors TRBJ2-7, so the J call may be wrong. Sequenced sample: PBMCs. The CDR3 protein is CASRGQAYEQYF. For the CDR3, the DNA is TGTGCCAGCAGGGGACAAGCCTACGAGCAGTACTTC.